This is a list of T cell receptor beta chains from one sample in a study of PD-1 blockade in classical Hodgkin lymphoma. Clones were sequenced by immunoSEQ multiplex PCR, and TCRdb holds only the in-frame ones, with some missing. This table holds 100,000 to 120,000 clones, approximately 90% found once. Sequencing was performed on peripheral blood mononuclear cells (PBMCs), taken before the fourth cycle of nivolumab. The receptor source for this set is a human donor with classical Hodgkin lymphoma. Both conserved end residues are part of each CDR3. D genes are given only for firm matches. The size field is filled for only some rows; it gives once, few, many or a size class.

NA | TRBJ2-1 | once | TRBV27 | CASSLGSRANEQFF | TGTGCCAGCAGTTTAGGTAGCCGCGCCAATGAGCAGTTCTTC
NA | TRBJ2-7 | NA | TRBV5-6 | CASSLDRAYEQYF | TGTGCCAGCAGCTTGGACAGGGCCTACGAGCAGTACTTC
NA | TRBJ1-2 | NA | TRBV6-5 | CASSYEGEYGYTF | TGTGCCAGCAGTTACGAGGGGGAGTATGGCTACACCTTC
NA | TRBJ2-7 | NA | TRBV19 | CASSPRPGQWGSEQYF | TGTGCCAGTAGTCCCCGGCCGGGACAATGGGGGAGTGAGCAGTACTTC
NA | TRBJ2-3 | NA | TRBV5-1 | CASSLEWPSTDTQYF | TGCGCCAGCAGCTTGGAGTGGCCCAGCACAGATACGCAGTATTTT
NA | TRBJ2-7 | NA | TRBV30 | CAWSRGTAYEQYF | TGTGCCTGGAGTAGGGGAACCGCCTACGAGCAGTACTTC
TRBD2 | TRBJ2-1 | NA | TRBV7-9 | CASSQPGLEYNEQFF | TGTGCCAGCAGCCAACCGGGACTAGAGTACAATGAGCAGTTCTTC
NA | TRBJ1-2 | NA | TRBV7-9 | CASSLNMVGTEYGYTF | TGTGCCAGCAGCTTAAATATGGTCGGGACGGAGTATGGCTACACCTTC
NA | TRBJ2-1 | NA | TRBV14 | CASSPNNEQFF | TGTGCCAGCAGCCCGAACAATGAGCAGTTCTTC
NA | TRBJ2-1 | once | TRBV4-1 | CASSHSILKRNEQFF | TGCGCCAGCAGCCACTCAATCCTTAAGCGCAATGAGCAGTTCTTC
NA | TRBJ2-7 | NA | TRBV11-2 | CASSLFGGSGRVVYEQYF | TGTGCCAGCAGCTTATTCGGGGGATCTGGGCGGGTCGTCTACGAGCAGTACTTC
TRBD1 | TRBJ1-1 | NA | TRBV27 | CASSLDRLNTEAFF | TGTGCCAGCAGTTTGGACAGGCTGAACACTGAAGCTTTCTTT
TRBD2 | TRBJ2-7 | NA | TRBV29-1 | CSVKGLAAYEQYF | TGCAGCGTGAAAGGACTAGCGGCCTACGAGCAGTACTTC
NA | TRBJ2-7 | NA | TRBV19 | CASSAGHRLSYEQYF | TGTGCCAGTAGCGCGGGACATCGCCTCTCCTACGAGCAGTACTTC
TRBD1 | TRBJ2-7 | NA | TRBV10-3 | CAITERQGLDEQYF | TGTGCCATCACCGAGCGACAGGGGTTGGACGAGCAGTACTTC
NA | TRBJ2-1 | few | TRBV14 | CASSPTVFEQFF | TGTGCCAGCAGCCCAACAGTCTTTGAGCAGTTCTTC
NA | TRBJ2-3 | NA | TRBV6-4 | CASSDRGGADTQYF | TGTGCCAGCAGTGACAGGGGGGGGGCAGATACGCAGTATTTT
NA | TRBJ1-2 | NA | TRBV11-2 | CASSSDYPDSYGYTF | TGTGCCAGCAGCTCCGACTATCCGGACAGCTATGGCTACACCTTC
NA | TRBJ2-7 | NA | TRBV7-2 | CASSLSSTIVGEQYF | TGTGCCAGCAGCTTAAGTTCCACTATCGTGGGCGAGCAGTACTTC
NA | TRBJ2-1 | NA | TRBV5-1 | CASSLGFLGGARDEQFF | TGCGCCAGCAGCTTGGGGTTCCTAGGAGGGGCTAGGGATGAGCAGTTCTTC
NA | TRBJ1-2 | NA | TRBV10-1 | CASSGADGYTF | TGCGCCAGCTCCGGGGCGGATGGCTACACCTTC
NA | TRBJ1-2 | few | TRBV29-1 | CSVEDKHGQRYGYTF | TGCAGCGTTGAAGACAAGCATGGACAGAGATATGGCTACACCTTC